Following are 13 T cell receptor beta chains from one sample sequenced in a study of T-cell reconstitution after alpha-beta-depleted transplantation in children (dated by TCRdb to the mid-2010s). Library prep was done by PCR. This sample was sequenced with an Illumina HiSeq 2500. Molecular barcoding was employed in the preparation of TCR libraries, with unique molecular identifiers being used to normalize TCRbeta repertoire quantification. Starting from the raw public reads, TCRdb applied fastp trimming at Q25, assembled clones with MiXCR and retained in-frame beta chains. Identical CDR3 proteins give one entry, which carries the most common genes and DNA. Across this sample there are about 110,000 distinct CDR3 sequences, with approximately 10% seen only once. Of the sample, over 8% falls within the top ten clones. The specimen was PBMCs from the stem cell graft donor, collected from the stem cell graft. Every receptor here comes from a human donor who donated a stem cell graft to a child with acute lymphoblastic leukemia.

This clonotype was detected ten times or more. This chain uses TRBV7-3 with TRBJ1-1; 9 positions agree with TRBD1. The V segment lost 5 bases and the J segment 6 bases; nucleotides outside the gene matches: 4. The length of the CDR3 is 13 residues. Germline assignment: CDR1 SGHTA and CDR2 FQGTGA. The CDR3 loop is CASSTDRGAEAFF. DNA for the CDR3: TGTGCCAGCAGCACAGACAGGGGGGCTGAAGCTTTCTTT.

This clonotype was seen repeatedly, ten times or more. V is TRBV20-1 and J is TRBJ2-5; 8 nucleotides match TRBD1. J was trimmed by 1 base and V by 0 bases; bases with no gene match: 16. Per germline, CDR1 DFQATT and CDR2 SNEGSKA (reference sequence). CDR3 length: 19 amino acids. In nucleotides, the CDR3 is TGCAGTGCTAGAGATGGGGGCAGGGGGCCCACACCACGCCAAGAGACCCAGTACTTC. Its protein product is CSARDGGRGPTPRQETQYF.

This clonotype was seen at least ten times. The J gene is TRBJ1-1, the V gene TRBV20-1; TRBD1 aligns across 9 bases. The CDR3 is 13 residues long. J lost 5 bases, V lost 3 bases, and 4 bases had no gene match. CDR1 is DFQATT and CDR2 is SNEGSKA in the germline V gene (reference sequence). The CDR3 region is CSARWTGETEAFF. As DNA, the CDR3 is TGCAGTGCTAGGTGGACAGGGGAAACTGAAGCTTTCTTT.

The chain links TRBV10-2 to TRBJ2-6; D is possibly TRBD1 (5 bases). In germline, CDR1 is WSHSY, CDR2 SAAADI. Deletions cut 8 bases from V and 0 bases from J, with 14 bases between. The CDR3 covers 16 residues. In DNA form, the CDR3 reads TGCGCCAGCTTGTTTAGGGGAACCTCTGGGGCCAACGTCCTGACTTTC. It is translated as CASLFRGTSGANVLTF.

This clonotype was counted ten times or more. This sequence joins TRBV24-1 and TRBJ2-1; 8 bases agree with TRBD1. J lost 7 bases, V lost 4 bases, and 8 bases had no gene match. The germline V gene encodes CDR1 KGHDR and CDR2 SFDVKD. The length of the CDR3 is 15 residues. The CDR3 sequence: CATSDRQGFKNEQFF. The CDR3 coding sequence is TGTGCCACCAGTGACCGACAGGGGTTTAAGAATGAGCAGTTCTTC.

This clonotype was picked up many times. The V gene is TRBV7-9, the J gene TRBJ1-4, with TRBD1 identical over 9 bases. Germline trimming cut 5 bases from V and 7 bases from J; bases unmatched to any gene: 8. Germline CDR1 reads SEHNR; CDR2 reads FQNEAQ (reference sequence). This CDR3 spans 15 amino acids. In DNA, the CDR3 is TGTGCCAGCAGCGCCCGGGACAGGGTGGGTGAAAAACTGTTTTTT. It is translated as CASSARDRVGEKLFF.

This clonotype was detected many times. The rearrangement uses TRBV5-1 and TRBJ1-6; D gene ambiguous. Per the germline V gene, CDR1 is SGHRS and CDR2 is YFSETQ. The CDR3 runs 14 residues. Trimming stripped 6 bases from V and 7 bases from J, with 14 bases between. The CDR3 DNA reads as TGCGCCAGCAATAGCGGCAGCGCGAATTCACCCCTCCACTTT. Its protein is CASNSGSANSPLHF.

This clonotype appeared many times. The V call is TRBV7-2, the J call TRBJ1-1, with unresolved D. Trimming left V 1 base short and J 6 bases short, with 9 bases between. There are 13 residues in the CDR3. Germline assignment: CDR1 SGHTA and CDR2 FQGNSA. CDR3 residues: CASSLVGSAEAFF. As DNA, the CDR3 is TGTGCCAGCAGCTTAGTAGGAAGCGCTGAAGCTTTCTTT.

The rearrangement links TRBV7-9 to TRBJ2-3, with 11 bases identical to TRBD2. Trimming cost V 4 bases and J 2 bases; bases outside gene matches: 8. Germline V CDR1 and CDR2: SEHNR, FQNEAQ (reference sequence). The CDR3 runs to 17 residues. This chain's CDR3 is CASSSSSGGPNTDTQYF. CDR3 DNA: TGTGCCAGCAGCTCCTCTAGCGGGGGGCCTAACACAGATACGCAGTATTTT.

This clonotype was detected many times. J is TRBJ2-7 and V is TRBV12-3 or TRBV12-4; 7 nucleotides match TRBD1. This CDR3 contains 13 residues. V shed 3 bases and J 1 base; nucleotides not matched to a gene: 0. CDR3 in DNA: TGTGCCAGCAGTTTGGACAGGTCCTACGAGCAGTACTTC. This codes for CASSLDRSYEQYF.

This clonotype has ten or more counts. This sequence joins TRBV7-2 and TRBJ2-7, with 12 nucleotides matching TRBD2. The CDR3 is 14 amino acids. J was trimmed by 1 base and V by 6 bases; bases with no gene match: 1. Germline V gene sequence: CDR1 SGHTA, CDR2 FQGNSA. CDR3 sequence reads: CASRLAGGSYEQYF. CDR3 coding DNA: TGTGCCAGCAGACTAGCGGGGGGTTCCTACGAGCAGTACTTC.

This clonotype occurred many times. V gene TRBV7-9 combines with J gene TRBJ1-1; D remains unclear. Germline CDR1 reads SEHNR; CDR2 reads FQNEAQ (reference sequence). The germline V and J ends were trimmed by 3 bases and 1 base, with 12 bases remaining between them. This CDR3 has 15 residues. CDR3 DNA: TGTGCCAGCAGCTTTCGAGACAACTCGAACACTGAAGCTTTCTTT. It codes for CASSFRDNSNTEAFF.

This clonotype was observed many times. The V gene is TRBV4-3, the J gene TRBJ1-3; TRBD1 might be the D (5 bases). V was shortened by 2 bases and J by 2 bases, with 16 bases between the two germline ends. Germline CDR1 is LGHNA and CDR2 is YSLEER. CDR3 size: 17 residues. CDR3 nucleotides: TGCGCCAGCAGCCAAACGGACACATGGAAGGCTGGAAACACCATATATTTT. This gives the protein CASSQTDTWKAGNTIYF.